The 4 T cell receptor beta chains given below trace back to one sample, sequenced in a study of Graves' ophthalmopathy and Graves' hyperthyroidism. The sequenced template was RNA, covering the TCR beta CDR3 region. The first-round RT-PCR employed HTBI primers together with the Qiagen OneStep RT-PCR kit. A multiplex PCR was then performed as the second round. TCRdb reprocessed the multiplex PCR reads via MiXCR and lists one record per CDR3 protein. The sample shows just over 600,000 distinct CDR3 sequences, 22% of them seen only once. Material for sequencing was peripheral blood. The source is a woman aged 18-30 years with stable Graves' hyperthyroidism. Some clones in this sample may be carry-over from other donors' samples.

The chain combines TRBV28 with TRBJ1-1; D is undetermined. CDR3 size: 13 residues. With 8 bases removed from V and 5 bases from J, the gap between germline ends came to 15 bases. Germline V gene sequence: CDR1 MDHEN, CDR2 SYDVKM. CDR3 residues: CASSEGWETEAFF. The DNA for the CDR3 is TGTGCCAGCTCCGAGGGATGGGAGACTGAAGCTTTCTTT.

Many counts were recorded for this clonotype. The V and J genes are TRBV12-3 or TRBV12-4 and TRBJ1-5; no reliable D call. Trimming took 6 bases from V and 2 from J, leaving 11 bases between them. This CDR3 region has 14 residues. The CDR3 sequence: CASRPEHGNQPQHF. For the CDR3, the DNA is TGTGCCAGCAGGCCAGAACACGGCAATCAGCCCCAGCATTTT.

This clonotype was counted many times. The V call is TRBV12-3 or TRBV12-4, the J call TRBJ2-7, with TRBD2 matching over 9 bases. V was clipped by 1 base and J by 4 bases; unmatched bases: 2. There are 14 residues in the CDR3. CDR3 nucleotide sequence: TGTGCCAGCAGTTTAGGCGGGAGGGCTTACGAGCAGTACTTC. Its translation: CASSLGGRAYEQYF.

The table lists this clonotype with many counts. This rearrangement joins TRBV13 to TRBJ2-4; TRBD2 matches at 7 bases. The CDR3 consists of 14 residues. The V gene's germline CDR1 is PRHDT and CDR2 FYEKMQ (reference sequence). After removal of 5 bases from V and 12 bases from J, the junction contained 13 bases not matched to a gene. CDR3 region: CASSRRELRSHQYF. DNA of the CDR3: TGTGCCAGCAGCAGGCGGGAGTTAAGGTCTCATCAGTACTTC.